A selection of T cell receptor beta chains follows, all from one sample in a study of T cell responses to AZD1222 COVID-19 vaccine. Produced via immunoSEQ multiplex PCR; TCRdb's table is partial and in-frame only. The sample lists 120,000 to 150,000 clones; 90% were seen once. This sample comprised peripheral blood, obtained 28 days after the second AZD1222 dose. The receptors here all came from an adult who received the AZD1222 COVID-19 vaccine. The CDR3 runs from the conserved cysteine through the conserved F or W. D genes are given only for firm matches. Size is stated for part of the rows, as once, few or many counts, or as a class when the clone is expanded.

J	size	V	D	DNA	CDR3
TRBJ2-1	few	TRBV19	TRBD2	TGTGCCAGTAGTATAGTGGCTAGCGGGAGGGTACGTGAGCAGTTCTTC	CASSIVASGRVREQFF
TRBJ1-4	-	TRBV2	-	TGTGCCACCTATACGACACTAGGGGAAAAACTGTTTTTT	CATYTTLGEKLFF
TRBJ2-1	-	TRBV7-2	-	TGTGCCAGCACTCTACTAGGGGTAAGGAATGAGCAGTTCTTC	CASTLLGVRNEQFF
TRBJ2-7	-	TRBV5-1	TRBD2	TGCGCCAGCCGCCAGGAGCGGGGAACCTACGAGCAGTACTTC	CASRQERGTYEQYF
TRBJ2-1	-	TRBV24-1	-	TGTGCCACCAGTGACCGCCTAAATGAGCAGTTCTTC	CATSDRLNEQFF
TRBJ2-3	few	TRBV10-2	-	TGCGCCAGCAGCGCCTGGGGAGGAGCGACTAGCACAGATACGCAGTATTTT	CASSAWGGATSTDTQYF
TRBJ1-6	-	TRBV11-3	TRBD1	TGTGCCAGCAGCTCCCTGACAGGGGATCCCTATAATTCACCCCTCCACTTT	CASSSLTGDPYNSPLHF
TRBJ2-1	-	TRBV5-8	TRBD1	TGTGCCAGCAGCTTCGGACAGGTGACCTACAATGAGCAGTTCTTC	CASSFGQVTYNEQFF
TRBJ1-1	-	TRBV3-1/TRBV3-2	-	TGTGCCAGCAGCCATTCAGGTGGGGGGACTGAAGCTTTCTTT	CASSHSGGGTEAFF
TRBJ2-2	-	TRBV30	-	TGTGCCTGGAAGCGCAGGGGTCATGACACCGGGGAGCTGTTTTTT	CAWKRRGHDTGELFF
TRBJ2-1	-	TRBV5-6	TRBD1	TGTGCCAGCAGCGCGGCGACAGGGCGACTCTACAATGAGCAGTTCTTC	CASSAATGRLYNEQFF
TRBJ1-3	-	TRBV10-1	-	TGCGCCAGCAGTGCGACGGACTCTGGAAACACCATATATTTT	CASSATDSGNTIYF
TRBJ2-7	-	TRBV5-1	TRBD2	TGCGCCAGCAGCCGGGGGGTCTCCTACGAGCAGTACTTC	CASSRGVSYEQYF
TRBJ1-4	-	TRBV7-9	-	TGTGCCAGCAGCCAAGACAGTCCGGCAAATGAAAAACTGTTTTTT	CASSQDSPANEKLFF
TRBJ2-5	-	TRBV7-6	TRBD2	TGTGCCAGCAGCCCTGTAGCGGGAGTGGCGCAAGAGACCCAGTACTTC	CASSPVAGVAQETQYF
TRBJ2-1	once	TRBV7-2	TRBD2	TGTGCCAGCAGCTACCGACTAGCGGGAGGGTACAATGAGCAGTTCTTC	CASSYRLAGGYNEQFF
TRBJ2-1	-	TRBV24-1	TRBD2	TGTGCCACCAGTGATTTGGGACTAGCGGGAGAACGGCAGTTCTTC	CATSDLGLAGERQFF
TRBJ1-5	-	TRBV30	TRBD1	TGTGCCTGGAGTGCCCACAGGGGACAGCATCAGCCCCAGCATTTT	CAWSAHRGQHQPQHF
TRBJ1-4	once	TRBV6-5	-	TGTGCCAGCAGTTACTCGCCAGGTGAAAAACTGTTTTTT	CASSYSPGEKLFF
TRBJ2-7	few	TRBV2	TRBD2	TGTGCCAGCAGGGGACTAGGGCACCACGAGCAGTACTTC	CASRGLGHHEQYF
TRBJ1-2	-	TRBV6-6	TRBD1	TGTGCCACTTTCCATTCCGGGACAGAAGACTATGGCTACACCTTC	CATFHSGTEDYGYTF
TRBJ2-7	-	TRBV14	-	TGTGCCAGCAGCCAAGGGGACGCCCGCTCCTACGAGCAGTACTTC	CASSQGDARSYEQYF
TRBJ2-3	-	TRBV6-5	TRBD1	TGTGCCAGCACCGGACAGGGGTTCACAGATACGCAGTATTTT	CASTGQGFTDTQYF
TRBJ2-5	-	TRBV15	-	TGTGCCACCAGCAGAGATCTGGTTGCGCAGACCCAGTACTTC	CATSRDLVAQTQYF
TRBJ2-2	-	TRBV2	-	TGTGCCAGCAGTGATTTTATTGCCGGGGAGCTGTTTTTT	CASSDFIAGELFF
TRBJ1-5	-	TRBV28	-	TGTGCCAGCACGCAGAGGAGGGGGAACAGCAATCAGCCCCAGCATTTT	CASTQRRGNSNQPQHF
TRBJ1-1	-	TRBV21-1	-	TGTGCCAGCAGCACTGGACAGGGAAACACTGAAGCTTTCTTT	CASSTGQGNTEAFF
TRBJ1-5	-	TRBV6-2/TRBV6-3	-	TGTGCCAGCAGTTTTTTTTATAGCAATCAGCCCCAGCATTTT	CASSFFYSNQPQHF
TRBJ2-7	-	TRBV30	-	TGTGCCTGGAACAGGGCCTCCTACGAGCAGTACTTC	CAWNRASYEQYF
TRBJ2-7	-	TRBV5-1	TRBD1	TGCGCCAGCAGCTCGGGACAGGGGAGCGCCTACGAGCAGTACTTC	CASSSGQGSAYEQYF
TRBJ1-4	few	TRBV5-4	-	TGTGCCAGCAGCTCCTACGGATCAACTAATGAAAAACTGTTTTTT	CASSSYGSTNEKLFF
TRBJ2-2	-	TRBV2	-	TGTGCCAGCAGTGAAACACAGGGTATCACCGGGGAGCTGTTTTTT	CASSETQGITGELFF
TRBJ1-6	few	TRBV6-5	-	TGTGCCAGCAGTTACGCTAGACAAGATTCACCCCTCCACTTT	CASSYARQDSPLHF
TRBJ1-5	-	TRBV6-5	-	TGTGCCAGCAGTCCCCTACAAATGGGTCAGCCCCAGCATTTT	CASSPLQMGQPQHF
TRBJ1-5	-	TRBV2	-	TGTGCCAGTTTTGGGGGGGAAAGCAATCAGCCCCAGCATTTT	CASFGGESNQPQHF
TRBJ1-3	-	TRBV7-8	-	TGTGCCAGCAGCCCAACAGGGAACTCTGGAAACACCATATATTTT	CASSPTGNSGNTIYF
TRBJ1-1	-	TRBV4-3	-	TGCGCCAGCAGCCAAGTGATCCAGGGGCTCACTGAAGCTTTCTTT	CASSQVIQGLTEAFF
TRBJ2-2	once	TRBV11-3	-	TGTGCCAGCAGCCCAGGGAGAAGGGGGACTACCGGGGAGCTGTTTTTT	CASSPGRRGTTGELFF
TRBJ2-6	-	TRBV2	-	TGTGCCAGCAGTGACCCCTATACCGGGGCCAACGTCCTGACTTTC	CASSDPYTGANVLTF
TRBJ1-4	-	TRBV11-2	TRBD1	TGTGCCAGCAGAGAGGGGCAGGGGGCCCCAACTAATGAAAAACTGTTTTTT	CASREGQGAPTNEKLFF
TRBJ2-5	-	TRBV7-2	-	TGTGCCAGCTCGGGGGCCAGGGGAAGGGAGACCCAGTACTTC	CASSGARGRETQYF
TRBJ1-6	-	TRBV4-1	TRBD1	TGCGCCAGCAGCCAACCGGACAGGGGGAGTTCACCCCTCCACTTT	CASSQPDRGSSPLHF
TRBJ1-2	-	TRBV29-1	TRBD1	TGCAGCGTTGGGGTTTCAGGGGGGCTCTATGGCTACACCTTC	CSVGVSGGLYGYTF
TRBJ1-4	-	TRBV19	TRBD1	TGTGCCAGTAGTCGACAGGGGGCAACTAATGAAAAACTGTTTTTT	CASSRQGATNEKLFF
TRBJ1-2	-	TRBV10-3	-	TGTGCCATCAGTAGAGGGGGTGGGGGAGCAGACTATGGCTACACCTTC	CAISRGGGGADYGYTF
TRBJ2-7	-	TRBV5-1	-	TGCGCCAGCAGCTTCGGCTCCTACGAGCAGTACTTC	CASSFGSYEQYF
TRBJ1-4	-	TRBV13	TRBD1	TGTGCCAGCAGCCGGGACAGGGGTAATGAAAAACTGTTTTTT	CASSRDRGNEKLFF
TRBJ1-1	-	TRBV9	TRBD1	TGTGCCAGCAGCGTAGCTACTAGGGACAGGGGAGACACTGAAGCTTTCTTT	CASSVATRDRGDTEAFF
TRBJ1-6	-	TRBV5-4	-	TGTGCCAGCAGCTTGGAACCTATTTCACCCCTCCACTTT	CASSLEPISPLHF
TRBJ2-1	-	TRBV28	-	TGTGCCAGCAGTCCCCCCTTGGGGGTTGGCTCCTACAATGAGCAGTTCTTC	CASSPPLGVGSYNEQFF
TRBJ1-5	-	TRBV30	-	TGTGCCTGGAGTGGGGCGACGCAGCCCCAGCATTTT	CAWSGATQPQHF
TRBJ1-1	-	TRBV6-1	-	TGTGCCAGCAGTGAAGCGCTTTCAGGGGTCACTGAAGCTTTCTTT	CASSEALSGVTEAFF
TRBJ1-1	-	TRBV18	TRBD1	TGTGCCAGCTCAACGGCCCTTGACAGGGCCCCTGAAGCTTTCTTT	CASSTALDRAPEAFF
TRBJ2-5	-	TRBV6-5	-	TGTGCCAGCAGCGTCGTGGGGGGAGAGACCCAGTACTTC	CASSVVGGETQYF
TRBJ1-4	-	TRBV6-1	-	TGTGCCAGCAGTGAATTTGGCGGAACAACTAATGAAAAACTGTTTTTT	CASSEFGGTTNEKLFF
TRBJ2-4	-	TRBV15	TRBD2	TGTGCCACCAGCAGAGGGGATAGCGGGGATCTAGCCAAAAACATTCAGTACTTC	CATSRGDSGDLAKNIQYF
TRBJ2-3	few	TRBV6-2/TRBV6-3	-	TGTGCCAGCAGTTATCCCCCAGCAGCGCAGTATTTT	CASSYPPAAQYF